This T cell receptor (beta chain) was identified in a study of T cell responses to AZD1222 COVID-19 vaccine. About this clone: Its antigen is as yet unknown.

The assay was immunoSEQ multiplex PCR, and TCRdb's table has in-frame clones only and misses some. Of approximately 89,000 clones detected, around nine tenths appear once; the ten largest clones hold about 9.9%. Trimming left V 0 bases short and J 2 bases short, with 5 bases between. CDR3 size: 13 residues. CDR1 and CDR2 (germline): LGHDT, YNNKEL (reference sequence). Notes on the study in general: Mapped onto spike, vaccine-associated CD4 TCRs spanned it and were dominant at 160-218 and 743-854. Repertoires were sampled only after the peak T cell response.

The genes are TRBV3-1 (or the pseudogene TRBV3-2) and TRBJ2-7; unclear D gene. The sequence was obtained from an adult who received the AZD1222 COVID-19 vaccine. Sequencing used peripheral blood, obtained 28 days after the second AZD1222 dose. This chain's CDR3 is CASSQDGPYEQYF. The CDR3 DNA reads TGTGCCAGCAGCCAAGATGGCCCCTACGAGCAGTACTTC.